This note documents a single T cell receptor beta chain sequence. Its cognate antigen is unknown. The germline CDR1 and CDR2 sequences are SGDLS and YYNGEE. J was trimmed by 6 bases and V by 0 bases; bases with no gene match: 4. This CDR3 region has 14 residues. This sample was taken from a study of T cells in localized non-small cell lung cancer. The protocol was immunoSEQ multiplex PCR, while the TCRdb copy is restricted to in-frame clones and leaves out a portion. This table has roughly 30,000 clones, about 90% appearing once. Whole-study findings and limits: It was uninvolved adjacent lung that showed the highest T cell clonality, exceeding tumor. There were a median 57 of the top 100 tumor clones appearing in adjacent lung.

This chain connects TRBV9 to TRBJ2-3; TRBD2 matches at 7 bases. Sequencing was performed on PBMCs, taken before any cancer treatment. The clonotype was recovered from a man aged 40 to 70 with stage II lung adenocarcinoma. As DNA, the CDR3 is TGTGCCAGCAGCGTAGTGGCGGGAGTGGATACGCAGTATTTT. It codes for CASSVVAGVDTQYF.